This T cell receptor (beta chain) was observed in a study of shared clonotypes between healthy human individuals. Study as a whole: With ages of 18 to 49, the donors were a couple of women and a few men.

Of note for this clone: Antigen unknown.

Study-wide results and limits: The study found lower generation probabilities in non-shared clonotypes than in those shared by all four donors.

The input for sorted-subset replicate PCRs was 200 to 250 ng DNA, about 30,000 T cell genomes. This table comes from immunoSEQ multiplex PCR, and its TCRdb copy is limited to in-frame clones, with some not included. In the table there are around 2.5 million clones, roughly 93% of which are singletons. CDR1 is MRHNA and CDR2 is SNTAGT in the germline V gene. Deletions cut 6 bases from V and 8 bases from J, with 13 bases between. CDR3 length equals 12 residues. Source material: naive CD4+ T cells from PBMCs. As to subset: CD45RA+ positively selected. The rearrangement links TRBV6-4 to TRBJ1-2; possibly TRBD1 for D (6 bases). This TCR was sampled from a man younger than 30 in good health. Some clones in this sample may be carry-over from other donors' samples. CDR3 in amino acids: CASSSGEGGYTF. CDR3 DNA: TGTGCCAGCAGCTCAGGGGAGGGGGGCTACACCTTC.